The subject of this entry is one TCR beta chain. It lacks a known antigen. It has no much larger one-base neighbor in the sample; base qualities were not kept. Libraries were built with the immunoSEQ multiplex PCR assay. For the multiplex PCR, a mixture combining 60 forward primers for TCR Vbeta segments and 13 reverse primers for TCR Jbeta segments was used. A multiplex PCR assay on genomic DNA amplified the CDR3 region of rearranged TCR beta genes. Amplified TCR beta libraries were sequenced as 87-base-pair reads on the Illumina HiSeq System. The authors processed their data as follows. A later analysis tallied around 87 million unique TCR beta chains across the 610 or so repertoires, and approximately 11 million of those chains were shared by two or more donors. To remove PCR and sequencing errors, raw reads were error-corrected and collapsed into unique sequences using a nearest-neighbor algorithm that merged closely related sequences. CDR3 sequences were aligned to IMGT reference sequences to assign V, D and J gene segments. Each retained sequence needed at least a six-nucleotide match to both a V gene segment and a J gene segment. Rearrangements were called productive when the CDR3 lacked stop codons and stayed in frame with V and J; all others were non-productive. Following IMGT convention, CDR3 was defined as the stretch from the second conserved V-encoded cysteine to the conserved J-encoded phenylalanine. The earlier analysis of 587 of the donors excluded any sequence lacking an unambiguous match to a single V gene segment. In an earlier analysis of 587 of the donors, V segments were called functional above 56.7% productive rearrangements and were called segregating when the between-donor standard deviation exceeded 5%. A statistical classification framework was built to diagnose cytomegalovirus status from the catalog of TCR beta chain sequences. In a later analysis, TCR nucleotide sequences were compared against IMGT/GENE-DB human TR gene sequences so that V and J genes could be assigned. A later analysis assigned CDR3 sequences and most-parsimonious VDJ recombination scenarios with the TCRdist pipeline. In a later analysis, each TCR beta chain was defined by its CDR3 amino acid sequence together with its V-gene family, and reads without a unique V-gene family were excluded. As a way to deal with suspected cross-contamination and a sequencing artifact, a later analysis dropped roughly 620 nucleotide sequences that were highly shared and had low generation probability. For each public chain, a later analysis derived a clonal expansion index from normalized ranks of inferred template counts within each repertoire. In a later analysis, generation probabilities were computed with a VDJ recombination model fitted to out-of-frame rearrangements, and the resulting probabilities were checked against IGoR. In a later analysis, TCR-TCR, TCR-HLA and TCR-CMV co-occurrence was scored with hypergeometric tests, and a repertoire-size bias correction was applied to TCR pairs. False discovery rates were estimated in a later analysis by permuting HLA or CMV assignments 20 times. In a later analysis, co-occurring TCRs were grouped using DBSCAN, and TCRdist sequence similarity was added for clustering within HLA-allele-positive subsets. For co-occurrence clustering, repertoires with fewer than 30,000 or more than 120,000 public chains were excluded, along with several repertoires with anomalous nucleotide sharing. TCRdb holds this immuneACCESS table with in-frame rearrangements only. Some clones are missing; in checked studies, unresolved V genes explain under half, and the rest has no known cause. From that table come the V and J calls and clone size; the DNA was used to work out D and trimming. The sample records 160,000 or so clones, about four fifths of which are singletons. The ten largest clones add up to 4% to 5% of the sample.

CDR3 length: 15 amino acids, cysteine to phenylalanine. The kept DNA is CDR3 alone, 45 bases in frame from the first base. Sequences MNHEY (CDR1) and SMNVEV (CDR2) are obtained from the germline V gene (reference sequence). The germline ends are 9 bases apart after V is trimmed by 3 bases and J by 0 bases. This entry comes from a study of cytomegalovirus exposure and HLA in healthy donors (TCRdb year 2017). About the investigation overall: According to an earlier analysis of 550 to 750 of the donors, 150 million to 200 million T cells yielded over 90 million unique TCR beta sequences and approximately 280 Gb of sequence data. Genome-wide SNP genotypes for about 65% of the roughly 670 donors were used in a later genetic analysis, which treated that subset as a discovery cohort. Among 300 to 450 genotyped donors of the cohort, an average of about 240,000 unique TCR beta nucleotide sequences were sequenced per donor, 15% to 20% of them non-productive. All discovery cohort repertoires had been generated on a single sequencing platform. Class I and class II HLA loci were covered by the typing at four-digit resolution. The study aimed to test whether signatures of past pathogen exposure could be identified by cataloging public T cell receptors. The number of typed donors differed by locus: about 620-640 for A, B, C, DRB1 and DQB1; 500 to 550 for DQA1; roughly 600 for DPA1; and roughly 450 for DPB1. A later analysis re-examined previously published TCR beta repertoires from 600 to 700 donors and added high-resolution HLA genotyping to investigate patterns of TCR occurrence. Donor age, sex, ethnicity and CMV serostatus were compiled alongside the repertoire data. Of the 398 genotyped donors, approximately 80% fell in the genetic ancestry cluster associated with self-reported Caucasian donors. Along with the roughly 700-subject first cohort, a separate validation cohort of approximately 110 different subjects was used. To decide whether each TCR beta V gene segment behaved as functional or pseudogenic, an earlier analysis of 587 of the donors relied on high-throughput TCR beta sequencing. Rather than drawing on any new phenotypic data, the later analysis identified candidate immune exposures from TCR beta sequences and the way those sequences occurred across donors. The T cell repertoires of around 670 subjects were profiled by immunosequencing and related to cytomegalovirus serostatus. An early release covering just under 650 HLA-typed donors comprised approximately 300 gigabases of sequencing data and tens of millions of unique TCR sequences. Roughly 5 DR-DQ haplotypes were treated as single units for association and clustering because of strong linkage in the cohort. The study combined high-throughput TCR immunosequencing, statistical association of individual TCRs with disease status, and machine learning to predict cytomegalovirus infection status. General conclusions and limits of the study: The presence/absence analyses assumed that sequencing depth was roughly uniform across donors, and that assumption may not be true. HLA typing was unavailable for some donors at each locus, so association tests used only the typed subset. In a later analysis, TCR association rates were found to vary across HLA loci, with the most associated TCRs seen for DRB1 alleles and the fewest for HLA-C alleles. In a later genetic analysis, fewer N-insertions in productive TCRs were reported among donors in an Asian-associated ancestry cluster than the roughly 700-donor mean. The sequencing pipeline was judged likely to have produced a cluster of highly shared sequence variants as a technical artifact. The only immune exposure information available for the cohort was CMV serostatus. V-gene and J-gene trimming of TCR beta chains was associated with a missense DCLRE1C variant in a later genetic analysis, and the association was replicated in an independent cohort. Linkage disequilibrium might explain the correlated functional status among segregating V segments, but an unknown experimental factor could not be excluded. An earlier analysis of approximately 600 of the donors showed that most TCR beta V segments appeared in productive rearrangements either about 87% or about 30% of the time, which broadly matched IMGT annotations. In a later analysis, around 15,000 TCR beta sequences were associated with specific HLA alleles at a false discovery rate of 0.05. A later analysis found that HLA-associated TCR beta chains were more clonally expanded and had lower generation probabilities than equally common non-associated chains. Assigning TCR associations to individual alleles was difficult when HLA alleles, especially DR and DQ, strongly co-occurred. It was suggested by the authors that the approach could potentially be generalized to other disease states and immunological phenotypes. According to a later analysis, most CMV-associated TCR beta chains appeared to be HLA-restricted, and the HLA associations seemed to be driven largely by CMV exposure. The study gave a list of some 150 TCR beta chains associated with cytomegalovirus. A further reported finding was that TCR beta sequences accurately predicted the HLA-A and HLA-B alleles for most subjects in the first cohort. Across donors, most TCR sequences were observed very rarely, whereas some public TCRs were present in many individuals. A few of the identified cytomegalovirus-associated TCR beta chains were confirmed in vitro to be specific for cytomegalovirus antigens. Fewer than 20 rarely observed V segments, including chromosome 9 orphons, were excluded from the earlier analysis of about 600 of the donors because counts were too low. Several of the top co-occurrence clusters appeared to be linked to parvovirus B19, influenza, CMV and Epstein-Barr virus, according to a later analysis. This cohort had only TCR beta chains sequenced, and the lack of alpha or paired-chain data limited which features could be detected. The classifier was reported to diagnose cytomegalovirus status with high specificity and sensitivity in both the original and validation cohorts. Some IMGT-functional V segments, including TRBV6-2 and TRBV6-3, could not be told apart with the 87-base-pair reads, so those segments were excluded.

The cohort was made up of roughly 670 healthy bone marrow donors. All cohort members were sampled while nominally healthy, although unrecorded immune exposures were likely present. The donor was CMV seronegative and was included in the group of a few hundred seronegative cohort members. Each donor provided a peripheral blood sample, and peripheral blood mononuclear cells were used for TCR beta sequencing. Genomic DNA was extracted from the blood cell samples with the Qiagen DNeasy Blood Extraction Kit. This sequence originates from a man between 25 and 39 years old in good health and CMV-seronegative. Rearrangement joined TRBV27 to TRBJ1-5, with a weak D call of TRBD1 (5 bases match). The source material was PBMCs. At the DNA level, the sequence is TGTGCCAGCAGTTTCGGCGGGACTAGCAATCAGCCCCAGCATTTT. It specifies CASSFGGTSNQPQHF.